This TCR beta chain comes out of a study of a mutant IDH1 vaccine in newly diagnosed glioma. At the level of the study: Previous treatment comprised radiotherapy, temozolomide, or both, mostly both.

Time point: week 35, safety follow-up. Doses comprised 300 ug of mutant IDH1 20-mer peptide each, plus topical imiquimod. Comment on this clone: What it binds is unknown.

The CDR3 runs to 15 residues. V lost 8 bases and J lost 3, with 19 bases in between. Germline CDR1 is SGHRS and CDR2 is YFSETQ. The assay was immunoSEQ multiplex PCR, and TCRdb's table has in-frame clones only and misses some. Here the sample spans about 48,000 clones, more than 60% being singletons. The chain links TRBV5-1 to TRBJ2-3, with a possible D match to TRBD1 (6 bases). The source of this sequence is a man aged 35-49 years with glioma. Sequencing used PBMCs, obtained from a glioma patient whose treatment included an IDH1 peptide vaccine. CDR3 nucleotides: TGCGCCAGTGGGGACACAAGATCGGGGACAGATACGCAGTATTTT. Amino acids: CASGDTRSGTDTQYF.